The present entry profiles one T cell receptor beta chain with its context. Its target is not known. The V end was cut by 5 bases, the J end by 5 bases, with 13 bases between. The CDR3 is 15 residues long. Germline CDR1 MNHEY, CDR2 SMNVEV (reference sequence). This sample was included in a study of brain T cells in children with intractable seizures. The assay was immunoSEQ multiplex PCR, and TCRdb's table has in-frame clones only and misses some. The sample lists 300,000 to 400,000 clones, over 90% occurring once. Stated time point: blood from clinic visit 5 months post-surgery; TSC patient then seizure free. Whole-study findings and limits: Pre- and post-surgery blood differed in depth, so pre-surgery absences may be undersampling.

The sequencing here drew on peripheral blood, taken roughly 5 months after surgery. This chain links TRBV27 with TRBJ1-6; tentative D call: TRBD1 (5 bases). The sequence derives from a boy in the first two years of life with tuberous sclerosis and intractable seizures. CDR3 region: CASSTRRGNNSPLHF. The CDR3 bases are TGTGCCAGCAGTACCCGGAGGGGTAATAATTCACCCCTCCACTTT.